Listed below are T cell receptor beta chains from one sample, sequenced in a study of cytomegalovirus exposure and HLA in healthy donors. Sequenced by immunoSEQ multiplex PCR; TCRdb stores in-frame clones only, minus some. The top ten clones hold roughly 5.8% of a sample with 90,000 to 150,000 clones, more than 65% of them seen once. Sample: PBMCs. These receptors were collected from a man younger than 35 in good health and CMV-seropositive. The CDR3 runs from the conserved cysteine through the conserved F or W. D genes are given only for firm matches. Part of the rows lack a size; the others show once, few, many or a class for expanded clones.

d_call,clone_size,j_call,v_call,cdr3_aa,cdr3_nt
TRBD1,.,TRBJ2-7,TRBV14,CASSPRGQGAPEQYF,TGTGCCAGCAGCCCTCGAGGACAGGGGGCTCCCGAGCAGTACTTC
.,.,TRBJ2-6,TRBV2,CASREFLASGANGLTF,TGTGCCAGCAGGGAGTTCTTGGCCTCTGGGGCCAACGGCCTGACTTTC
TRBD1,once,TRBJ1-4,TRBV6-1,CASSPSTGGFEKLFF,TGTGCCAGCAGCCCCTCTACAGGGGGCTTTGAAAAACTGTTTTTT
.,.,TRBJ1-1,TRBV2,CASSDRGRDTEAFF,TGTGCCAGCAGTGACAGGGGTCGGGACACTGAAGCTTTCTTT
.,.,TRBJ2-3,TRBV14,CASSQAPTGDTQYF,TGTGCCAGCAGCCAAGCTCCTACGGGGGATACGCAGTATTTT
.,few,TRBJ1-1,TRBV7-9,CASSLRGNTEAFF,TGTGCCAGCAGCTTACGCGGGAACACTGAAGCTTTCTTT
TRBD2,.,TRBJ2-1,TRBV14,CASSQGTTSGKSYNEQFF,TGTGCCAGCAGCCAAGGAACGACTAGCGGGAAGTCCTACAATGAGCAGTTCTTC
.,.,TRBJ2-7,TRBV11-2,CASSLVGGVEQYF,TGTGCCAGCAGCTTAGTAGGAGGGGTCGAGCAGTACTTC
.,.,TRBJ2-1,TRBV6-4,CASSDFPGNEQFF,TGTGCCAGCAGTGACTTCCCGGGTAATGAGCAGTTCTTC
TRBD2,.,TRBJ2-3,TRBV5-5,CASSPIAGGRTDTQYF,TGTGCCAGCAGCCCGATAGCGGGGGGGCGGACAGATACGCAGTATTTT